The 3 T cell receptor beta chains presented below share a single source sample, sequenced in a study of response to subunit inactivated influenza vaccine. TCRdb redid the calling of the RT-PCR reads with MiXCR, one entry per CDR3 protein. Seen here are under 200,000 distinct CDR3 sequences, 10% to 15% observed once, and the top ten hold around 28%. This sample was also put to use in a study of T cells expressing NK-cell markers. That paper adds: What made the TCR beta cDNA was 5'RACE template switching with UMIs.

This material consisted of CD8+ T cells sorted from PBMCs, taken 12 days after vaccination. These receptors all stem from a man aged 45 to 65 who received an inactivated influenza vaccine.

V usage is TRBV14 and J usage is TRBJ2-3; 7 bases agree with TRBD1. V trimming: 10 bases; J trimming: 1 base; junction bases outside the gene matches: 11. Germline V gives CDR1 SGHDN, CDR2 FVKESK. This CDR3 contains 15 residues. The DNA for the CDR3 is TGTGCCACCTCCGTGAGGGGGCAAGGCACAGATACGCAGTATTTT. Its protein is CATSVRGQGTDTQYF.

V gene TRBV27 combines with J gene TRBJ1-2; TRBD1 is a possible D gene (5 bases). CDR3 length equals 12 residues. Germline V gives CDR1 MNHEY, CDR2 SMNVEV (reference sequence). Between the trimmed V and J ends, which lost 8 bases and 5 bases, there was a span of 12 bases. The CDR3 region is CASGTVAYGYTF. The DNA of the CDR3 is TGTGCCAGCGGGACGGTGGCTTATGGCTACACCTTC.

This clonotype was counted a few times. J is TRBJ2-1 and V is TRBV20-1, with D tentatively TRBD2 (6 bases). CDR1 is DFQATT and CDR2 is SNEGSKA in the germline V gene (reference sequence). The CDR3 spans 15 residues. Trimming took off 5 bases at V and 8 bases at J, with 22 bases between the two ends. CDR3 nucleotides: TGCAGTGCTTTCTCCGGGACTGGGGGTAACGATGAGCAGTTCTTC. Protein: CSAFSGTGGNDEQFF.